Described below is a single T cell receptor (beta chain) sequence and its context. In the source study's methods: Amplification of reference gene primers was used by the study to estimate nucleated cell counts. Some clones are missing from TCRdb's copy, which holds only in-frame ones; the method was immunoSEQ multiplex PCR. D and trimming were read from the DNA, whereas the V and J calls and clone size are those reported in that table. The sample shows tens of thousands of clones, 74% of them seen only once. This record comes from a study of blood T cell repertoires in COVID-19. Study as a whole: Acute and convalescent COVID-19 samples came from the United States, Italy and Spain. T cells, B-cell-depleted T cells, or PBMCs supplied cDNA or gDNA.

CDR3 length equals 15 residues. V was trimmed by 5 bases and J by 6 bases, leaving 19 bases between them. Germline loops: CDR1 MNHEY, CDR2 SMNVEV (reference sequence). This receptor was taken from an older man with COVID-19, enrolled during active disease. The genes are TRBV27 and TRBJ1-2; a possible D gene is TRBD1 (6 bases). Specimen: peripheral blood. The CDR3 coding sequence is TGTGCCAGCAGTACAGGGACGACATGGTCTCATGGCTACACCTTC. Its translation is CASSTGTTWSHGYTF.